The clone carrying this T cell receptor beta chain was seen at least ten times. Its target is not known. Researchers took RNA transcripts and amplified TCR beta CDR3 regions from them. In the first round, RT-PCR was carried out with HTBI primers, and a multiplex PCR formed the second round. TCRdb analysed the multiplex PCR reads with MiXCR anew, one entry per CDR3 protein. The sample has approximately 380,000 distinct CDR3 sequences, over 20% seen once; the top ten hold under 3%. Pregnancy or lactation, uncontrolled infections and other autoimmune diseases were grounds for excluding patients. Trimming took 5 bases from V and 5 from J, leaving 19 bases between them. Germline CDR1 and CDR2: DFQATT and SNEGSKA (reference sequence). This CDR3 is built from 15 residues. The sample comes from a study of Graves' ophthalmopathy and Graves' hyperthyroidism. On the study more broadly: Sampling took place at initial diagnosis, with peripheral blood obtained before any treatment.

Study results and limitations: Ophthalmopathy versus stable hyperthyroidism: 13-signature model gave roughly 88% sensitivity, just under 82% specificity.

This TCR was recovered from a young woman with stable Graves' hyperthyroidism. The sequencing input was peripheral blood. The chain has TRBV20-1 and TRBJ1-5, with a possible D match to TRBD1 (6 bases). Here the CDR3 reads CSAFPGQRDDQPQHF. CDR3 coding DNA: TGCAGTGCTTTCCCCGGACAGAGAGACGATCAGCCCCAGCATTTT.